This TCR beta chain was sequenced in a study of T-cell memory formation after mild COVID-19. TCRdb itself ran the 5' RACE reads through MiXCR, one entry per CDR3 protein. There are 350,000 to 450,000 distinct CDR3 sequences in the sample; around 27% occur only once, and around an eighth lies in the top ten. This clonotype was observed a few times. The CDR3 length is 16 residues. V lost 5 bases to trimming and J lost 1 base; unmatched junction nucleotides: 11. The TCR was taken from an adult woman who had mild COVID-19 (a few samples of this study predate the infection). Cell type and time point are not known. The sequenced sample was PBMCs or a T cell subset sorted from them (not recorded which). The chain recombines TRBV12-3 or TRBV12-4 with TRBJ2-7; 7 positions agree with TRBD1. The CDR3 protein is CASSPYRQGRSYEQYF. The CDR3 region has the DNA TGTGCCAGCAGTCCTTATAGACAGGGACGGTCCTACGAGCAGTACTTC.